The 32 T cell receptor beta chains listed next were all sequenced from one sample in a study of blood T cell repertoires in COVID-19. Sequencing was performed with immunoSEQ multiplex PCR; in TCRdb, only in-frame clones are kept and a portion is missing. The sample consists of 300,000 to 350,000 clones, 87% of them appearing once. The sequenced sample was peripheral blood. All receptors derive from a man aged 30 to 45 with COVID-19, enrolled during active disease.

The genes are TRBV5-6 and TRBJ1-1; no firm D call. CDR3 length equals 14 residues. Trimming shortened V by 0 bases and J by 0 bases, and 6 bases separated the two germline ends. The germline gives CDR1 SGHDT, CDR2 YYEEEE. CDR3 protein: CASSLEQLNTEAFF. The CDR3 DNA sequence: TGTGCCAGCAGCTTGGAACAGTTGAACACTGAAGCTTTCTTT.

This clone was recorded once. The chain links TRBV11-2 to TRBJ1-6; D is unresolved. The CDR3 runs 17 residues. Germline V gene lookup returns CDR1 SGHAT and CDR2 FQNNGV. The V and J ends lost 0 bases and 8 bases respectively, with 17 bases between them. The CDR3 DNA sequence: TGTGCCAGCAGCTTAGATTTTGCCCAAAGGAGGCATTCACCCCTCCACTTT. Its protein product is CASSLDFAQRRHSPLHF.

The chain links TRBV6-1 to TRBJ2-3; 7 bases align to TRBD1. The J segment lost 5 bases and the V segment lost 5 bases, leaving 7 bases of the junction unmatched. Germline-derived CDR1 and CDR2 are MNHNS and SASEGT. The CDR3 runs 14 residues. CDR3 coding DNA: TGTGCCAGCAGTCTATTAACAGGGGTAGATACGCAGTATTTT. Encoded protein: CASSLLTGVDTQYF.

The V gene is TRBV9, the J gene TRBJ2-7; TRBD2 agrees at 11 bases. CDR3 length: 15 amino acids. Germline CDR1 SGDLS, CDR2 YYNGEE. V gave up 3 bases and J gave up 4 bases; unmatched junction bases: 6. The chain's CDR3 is CASSAVAGGLYEQYF. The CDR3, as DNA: TGTGCCAGCAGCGCCGTAGCGGGAGGGTTGTACGAGCAGTACTTC.

The CDR3: CASSLTTGGNTGELFF. The CDR3, as DNA: TGTGCCAGCAGCCTAACGACAGGGGGCAACACCGGGGAGCTGTTTTTT. V gene TRBV7-2 combines with J gene TRBJ2-2; 10 bases agree with TRBD1. This CDR3 has 16 residues. The V segment lost 5 bases and the J segment 2 bases; nucleotides outside the gene matches: 5. Germline-derived CDR1 and CDR2 are SGHTA and FQGNSA.

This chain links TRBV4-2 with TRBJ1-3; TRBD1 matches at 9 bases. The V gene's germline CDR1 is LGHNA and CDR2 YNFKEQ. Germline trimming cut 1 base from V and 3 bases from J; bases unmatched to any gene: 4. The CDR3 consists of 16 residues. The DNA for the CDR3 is TGTGCCAGCAGCCAAGCGACAGGGGGTTTTGGAAACACCATATATTTT. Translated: CASSQATGGFGNTIYF.

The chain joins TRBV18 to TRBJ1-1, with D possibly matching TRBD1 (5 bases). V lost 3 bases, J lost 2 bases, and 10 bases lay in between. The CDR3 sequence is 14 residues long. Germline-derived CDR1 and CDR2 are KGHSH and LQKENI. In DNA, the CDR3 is TGTGCCAGCTCACCGTTCGACAGTAACACTGAAGCTTTCTTT. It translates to CASSPFDSNTEAFF.

The CDR3 nucleotides are TGTGCCAGCAGGCCACCACACCGTTCACCCCTCCACTTT. Amino acid sequence: CASRPPHRSPLHF. The chain recombines TRBV7-2 with TRBJ1-6; D call uncertain. From germline, CDR1 is SGHTA and CDR2 FQGNSA. The CDR3 has 13 residues. The germline V and J ends were trimmed by 6 bases and 9 bases, with 12 bases remaining between them. Full variable domain (missing parts from reference TRBV7-2 and TRBJ1-6): GAGVSQSPSNKVTEKGKDVELRCDPISGHTALYWYRQSLGQGLEFLIYFQGNSAPDKSGLPSDRFSAERTGGSVSTLTIQRTQQEDSAVYLCASRPPHRSPLHFGNGTRLTVT.

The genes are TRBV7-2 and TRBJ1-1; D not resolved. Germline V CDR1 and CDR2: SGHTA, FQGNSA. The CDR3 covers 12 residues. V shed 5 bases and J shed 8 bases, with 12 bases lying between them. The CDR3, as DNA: TGTGCCAGCAGCCGAATAGCGAACGAAGCTTTCTTT. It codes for CASSRIANEAFF.

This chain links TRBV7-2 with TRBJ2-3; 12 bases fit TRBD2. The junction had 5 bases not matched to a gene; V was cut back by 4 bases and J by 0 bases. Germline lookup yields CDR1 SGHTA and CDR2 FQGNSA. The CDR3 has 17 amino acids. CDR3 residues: CASSSRTSGVSTDTQYF. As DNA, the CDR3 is TGTGCCAGCAGCTCCAGGACTAGCGGGGTTAGCACAGATACGCAGTATTTT.

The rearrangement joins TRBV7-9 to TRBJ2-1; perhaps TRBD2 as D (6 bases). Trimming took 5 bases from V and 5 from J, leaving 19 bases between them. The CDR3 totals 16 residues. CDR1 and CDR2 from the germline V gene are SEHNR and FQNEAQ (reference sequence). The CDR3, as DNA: TGTGCCAGCAGCCCAGCCGGGACTGCAGCTGACAATGAGCAGTTCTTC. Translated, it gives CASSPAGTAADNEQFF.

DNA of the CDR3: TGCGCCAGCAGCTATCTCCAAGGGGGCACCGGGGAGCTGTTTTTT. Translating it yields CASSYLQGGTGELFF. The chain is built from TRBV5-1 and TRBJ2-2, with a weak D call TRBD1 (6 bases). Germline loops: CDR1 SGHRS, CDR2 YFSETQ. V lost 3 bases, J lost 4 bases, and 13 bases lay in between. The CDR3 is made up of 15 amino acids.

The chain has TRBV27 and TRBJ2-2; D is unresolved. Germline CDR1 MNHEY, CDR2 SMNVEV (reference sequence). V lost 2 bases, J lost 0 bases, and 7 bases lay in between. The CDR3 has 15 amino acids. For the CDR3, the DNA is TGTGCCAGCAGTTTAGGTCTAGCGAACACCGGGGAGCTGTTTTTT. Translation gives CASSLGLANTGELFF.

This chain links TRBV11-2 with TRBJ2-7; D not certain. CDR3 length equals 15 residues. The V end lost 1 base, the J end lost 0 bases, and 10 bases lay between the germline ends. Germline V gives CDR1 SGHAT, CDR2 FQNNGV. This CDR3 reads CASSLGRWSSYEQYF. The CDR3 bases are TGTGCCAGCAGCTTAGGAAGGTGGAGCTCCTACGAGCAGTACTTC.

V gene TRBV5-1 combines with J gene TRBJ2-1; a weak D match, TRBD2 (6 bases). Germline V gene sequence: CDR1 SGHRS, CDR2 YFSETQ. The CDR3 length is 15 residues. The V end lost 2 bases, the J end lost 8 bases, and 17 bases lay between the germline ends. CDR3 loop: CASSFLVGSLYEQFF. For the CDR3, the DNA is TGCGCCAGCAGCTTTTTAGTCGGGAGTTTGTATGAGCAGTTCTTC.

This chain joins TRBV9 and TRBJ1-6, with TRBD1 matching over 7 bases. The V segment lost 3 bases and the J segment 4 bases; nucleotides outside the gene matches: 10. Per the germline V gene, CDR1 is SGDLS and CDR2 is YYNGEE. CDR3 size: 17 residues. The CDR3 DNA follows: TGTGCCAGCAGCGAGGGGGCAGGGCAGGGGTATAATTCACCCCTCCACTTT. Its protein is CASSEGAGQGYNSPLHF.

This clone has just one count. The CDR3 DNA is TGTGCCAGCAGTCGGGACAGCCGATATGGCTACACCTTC. Translated, it gives CASSRDSRYGYTF. V gene TRBV6-5 combines with J gene TRBJ1-2; TRBD1 aligns across 7 bases. The trim removed 5 bases at V and 5 bases at J, leaving 5 bases unmatched. CDR3 length: 13 residues. CDR1 MNHEY and CDR2 SVGAGI come from the germline V gene.

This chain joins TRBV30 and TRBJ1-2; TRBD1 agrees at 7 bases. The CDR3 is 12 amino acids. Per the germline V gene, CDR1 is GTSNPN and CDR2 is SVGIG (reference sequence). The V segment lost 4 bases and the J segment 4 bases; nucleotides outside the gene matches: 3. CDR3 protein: CAWTRGLYGYTF. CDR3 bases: TGTGCCTGGACGAGGGGGCTCTATGGCTACACCTTC.

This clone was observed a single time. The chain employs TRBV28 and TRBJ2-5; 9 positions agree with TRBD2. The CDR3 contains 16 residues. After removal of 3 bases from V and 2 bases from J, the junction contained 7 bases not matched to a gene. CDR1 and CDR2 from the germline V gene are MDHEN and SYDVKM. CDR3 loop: CASSLSSGATQETQYF. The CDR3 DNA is TGTGCCAGCAGTTTGTCTAGCGGGGCCACACAAGAGACCCAGTACTTC.

The CDR3 region has the DNA TGTGCCAGCAGGAGGGGACAGTCCTACGAGCAGTACTTC. Translated: CASRRGQSYEQYF. The V gene is TRBV6-5, the J gene TRBJ2-7, with 7 nucleotides matching TRBD1. Looked up from germline, CDR1 is MNHEY and CDR2 is SVGAGI. V was pared by 6 bases and J by 1 base, with 3 bases of the junction left unmatched. This CDR3 is 13 amino acids long.

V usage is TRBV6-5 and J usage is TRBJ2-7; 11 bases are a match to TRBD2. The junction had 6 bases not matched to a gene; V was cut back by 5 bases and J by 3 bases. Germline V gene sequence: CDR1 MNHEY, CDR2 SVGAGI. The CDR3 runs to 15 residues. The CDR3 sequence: CASSHTSGSFYEQYF. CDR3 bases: TGTGCCAGCAGTCATACTAGCGGGAGTTTCTACGAGCAGTACTTC.

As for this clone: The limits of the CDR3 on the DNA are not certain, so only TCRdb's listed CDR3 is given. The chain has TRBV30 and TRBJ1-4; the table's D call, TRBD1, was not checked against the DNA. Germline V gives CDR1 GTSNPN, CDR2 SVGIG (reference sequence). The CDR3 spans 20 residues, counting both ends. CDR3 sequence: CAWSVRRVFRFGDSNEKLFF.

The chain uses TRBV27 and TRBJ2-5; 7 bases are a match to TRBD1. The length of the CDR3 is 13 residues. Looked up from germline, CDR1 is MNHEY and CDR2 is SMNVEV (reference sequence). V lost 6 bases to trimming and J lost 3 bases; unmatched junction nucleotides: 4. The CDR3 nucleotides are TGTGCCAGCAGCCGGGACAGAAAAGAGACCCAGTACTTC. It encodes CASSRDRKETQYF.

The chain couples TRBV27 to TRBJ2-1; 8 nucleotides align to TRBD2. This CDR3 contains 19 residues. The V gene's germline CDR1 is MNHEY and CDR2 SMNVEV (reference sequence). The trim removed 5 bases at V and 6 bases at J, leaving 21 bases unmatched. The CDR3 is CASSTQFMAGGPLTNEQFF. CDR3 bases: TGTGCCAGCAGTACCCAGTTCATGGCGGGGGGTCCATTAACCAATGAGCAGTTCTTC.

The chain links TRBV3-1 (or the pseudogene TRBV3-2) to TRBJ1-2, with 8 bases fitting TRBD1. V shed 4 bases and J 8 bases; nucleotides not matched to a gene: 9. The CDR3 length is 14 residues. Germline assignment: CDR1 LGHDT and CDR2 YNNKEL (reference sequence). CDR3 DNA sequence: TGTGCCAGCAGCCTCAGCTCAGGGGGCGCAGGCTACACCTTC. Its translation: CASSLSSGGAGYTF.

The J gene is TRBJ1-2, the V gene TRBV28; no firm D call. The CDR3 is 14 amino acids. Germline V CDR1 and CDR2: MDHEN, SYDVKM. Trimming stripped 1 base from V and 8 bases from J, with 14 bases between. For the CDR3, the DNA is TGTGCCAGCAGTTTATCAACGGTCCGAAGAGGCTACACCTTC. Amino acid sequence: CASSLSTVRRGYTF.

The CDR3 bases are TGTGCCAGCAGCTTAGAGGGACTAGCGGGGTGGTCCCGACAAGAGACCCAGTACTTC. It translates to CASSLEGLAGWSRQETQYF. The chain carries TRBV7-2 and TRBJ2-5, with TRBD2 matching over 13 bases. CDR1 and CDR2 from the germline V gene are SGHTA and FQGNSA. CDR3 length equals 19 residues. The V and J ends lost 1 base and 2 bases, in that order; junction bases with no gene match: 10.

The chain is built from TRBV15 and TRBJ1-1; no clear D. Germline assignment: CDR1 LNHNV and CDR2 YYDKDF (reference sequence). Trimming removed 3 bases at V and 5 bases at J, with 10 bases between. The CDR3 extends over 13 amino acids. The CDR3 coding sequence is TGTGCCACCAGCAGGGAGATCAGTACTGAAGCTTTCTTT. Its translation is CATSREISTEAFF.

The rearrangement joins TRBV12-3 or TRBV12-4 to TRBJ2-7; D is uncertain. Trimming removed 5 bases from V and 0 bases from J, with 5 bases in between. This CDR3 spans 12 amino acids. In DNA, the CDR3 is TGTGCCAGCAGTGTCCTCTCCTACGAGCAGTACTTC. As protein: CASSVLSYEQYF.

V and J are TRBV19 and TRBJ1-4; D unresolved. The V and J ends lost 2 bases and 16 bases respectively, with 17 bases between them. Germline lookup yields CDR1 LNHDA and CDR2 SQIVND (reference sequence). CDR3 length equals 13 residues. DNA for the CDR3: TGTGCCAGTAGTATATTAGGTTCGGAGGAGAGGTTTTTT. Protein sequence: CASSILGSEERFF.

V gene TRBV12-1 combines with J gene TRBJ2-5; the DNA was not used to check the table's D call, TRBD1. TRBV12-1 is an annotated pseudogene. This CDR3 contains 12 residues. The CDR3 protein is CASRETEETQYF. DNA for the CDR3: TGTGCCAGCAGGGAGACAGAAGAGACCCAGTACTTC.

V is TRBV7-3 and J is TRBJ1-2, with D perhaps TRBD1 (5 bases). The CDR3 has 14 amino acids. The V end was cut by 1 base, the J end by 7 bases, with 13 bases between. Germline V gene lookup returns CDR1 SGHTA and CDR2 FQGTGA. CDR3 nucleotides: TGTGCCAGCAGCTTAAACTTCCAGGGCGTTGGCTACACCTTC. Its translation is CASSLNFQGVGYTF.